Reported below is one TCR beta chain. The specificity of this receptor is unknown. Per-base quality was not reported, and no clone a single base away is much larger than it. This entry is derived from a study of shared clonotypes between healthy human individuals (dated by TCRdb to the early 2020s). About the study as a whole: The cohort included a few men and a couple of women between 18 and 49 years of age. To increase sequencing depth and limit assay-specific biases, TCR repertoire library preparation and sequencing were carried out by different laboratories using diverse techniques. To estimate repertoire size and how much clonotype sharing occurs between individuals, the study deeply sequenced the blood TCR repertoires of five healthy adults. For each donor, three plates each were used for CD4 naive and CD4 memory, two plates were used for CD8 naive, and one plate was used for CD8 memory. Per donor, leukapheresis produced somewhere between about 0.8 and 9 billion PBMCs. General conclusions and limits of the study: Compared with non-shared clonotypes, the clonotypes found in all four sorted-subset donors had higher generation probabilities. Estimated clonotype richness was generally larger for naive than for memory subsets. The small number of donors limited the genetic and exposure-history diversity represented. Rarefaction of sorted-subset datasets indicated incomplete sequencing despite the large sequencing depth. Pairwise subsampling indicated that sequencing depth was expected to affect the degree of clonotype sharing among donors. Sharing across several donors was observed for around 5% of naive CD4, over 3% of naive CD8, about 2.3% of memory CD4, and roughly 0.4% of memory CD8 clonotypes. Sampling was restricted to blood, and TCR repertoires in tissue are likely to differ from TCR repertoires in blood.

Using the deep immunoSEQ assay, multiplex PCR amplified TCR CDR3 regions from genomic DNA. Genomic DNA extracted from each cell subset was distributed evenly over all wells of several immunoSEQ 96-well plates, and each plate served as one replicate. For sorted subsets, each replicate PCR was loaded with about 200 ng genomic DNA, equivalent to approximately 27,000 T cell genomes. Purified libraries were measured with a Qubit 3.0 fluorometer, size-checked on a Bioanalyzer 2100, and measured again with the KAPA Library Quantification kit. Every immunoSEQ 96-well plate was sequenced on a dedicated single-read 150-cycle Illumina NextSeq 550 flow cell. From the authors' description of their analysis: Because only junctional sequences without quality scores were contained in the immunoSEQ output, filtering matching that applied to full-length reads could not be performed. To assign V/J genes and CDR3, sequences were annotated using PyIR, a Python wrapper for IgBLAST v1.9, with IMGT germline references. Reads with weak V/J assignments (E-value above 1e-6), missing CDR3, stop codons, out-of-frame junctions, or ambiguous translated residues were removed. V3J clonotypes were defined as sequences sharing an identical inferred V gene, J gene, and CDR3 amino acid sequence. To compute the percentage overlap between repertoires, the number of shared unique clonotypes was divided by the size of the smaller repertoire. Three approaches were used to assess repertoire richness: RTK rarefaction, the Chao1 estimator, and Recon v2.1 estimates of unobserved clonotypes. For all TCRbeta clonotypes obtained by the gDNA method from a few donors, generation probabilities were computed with OLGA. Drawn from immuneACCESS, this table holds only the in-frame rearrangements with V and J called that TCRdb kept. Clones are partly lost; checked studies trace under half to an unresolved V gene and leave the rest unexplained. V and J calls and clone size come straight from that table; D and trimming were deduced from the DNA. Present in this sample are millions of clones, around 95% of which were seen just once. The ten biggest clones cover 0.1% to 0.15% of the sample.

The donors were healthy, HIV-negative adults with no recently reported acute infections or vaccinations. Only Caucasian adults living in Nashville, Tennessee, USA were represented among the donors. Magnetic negative selection was used to enrich CD4+ T cells, after which naive cells were positively selected on CD45RA and the negative fraction became the memory subset. Blood was collected by leukapheresis, and PBMCs were isolated by Ficoll-Histopaque density gradient centrifugation and then cryopreserved in liquid nitrogen vapor phase. Analytical flow cytometry was used to check the purity and quantity of every magnetically sorted T cell population. From each sorted fraction, genomic DNA was isolated and quantified by UV absorbance on a Nanodrop 2000c. Via the germline V gene, CDR1 is MGHDK and CDR2 SYGVNS. From its cysteine to its phenylalanine, the CDR3 spans 14 amino acids. The read is trimmed to its CDR3 DNA, 42 bases read in frame from base 1. V and J are truncated by 3 bases and 2 bases respectively, leaving an intervening sequence of 10 bases.

This chain joins TRBV25-1 to TRBJ2-5, with no confident D gene call. This clonotype was sampled from a young man in good health. The sequenced sample was naive CD4+ T cells sorted from blood. The cell subset or site label for this specimen denotes: CD45RA+ positively selected. The CDR3 amino acid sequence is: CASSDDKGQETQYF. The base sequence is TGTGCCAGCAGTGATGACAAGGGTCAAGAGACCCAGTACTTC.